The subject of this entry is one T cell receptor (beta chain). Its antigen is as yet unknown. This sample stems from a study of T cell responses to AZD1222 COVID-19 vaccine. General study points: Vaccine-associated CD4 TCRs spanned spike, dominant at 160-218 and 743-854. White British people made up most donors, females outnumbered males, and clonal diversity was possibly underestimated.

Clones were sequenced by immunoSEQ multiplex PCR, and TCRdb holds only the in-frame ones, with some missing. The sample carries about 180,000 clones, around 90% recorded once. The receptor comes from an adult who received the AZD1222 COVID-19 vaccine. The sequencing here drew on peripheral blood, taken 28 days after the second AZD1222 dose.

CDR3 nucleotides: TGTGCCAGTATAGCGGGAGGGCGGAATGAGCAGTTCTTC. This sequence encodes CASIAGGRNEQFF. The V and J genes are TRBV28 and TRBJ2-1; 11 nucleotides match TRBD2. Germline V lookup: CDR1 MDHEN, CDR2 SYDVKM. The J segment lost 7 bases and the V segment lost 9 bases, leaving 5 bases of the junction unmatched. This CDR3 spans 13 amino acids.